One sample yielded the 32 T cell receptor beta chains listed below, sequenced in a study of tumor and adjacent non-tumor tissue in lung cancer. A modified ARM-PCR protocol with three rounds of nested PCR amplified TCRbeta. A single record per CDR3 protein comes from TCRdb applying MiXCR to the multiplex PCR reads. Of under 250,000 distinct CDR3 sequences in the sample, 60% to 75% were seen once. RNA was extracted from bulk tissue without any cell sorting. What was sequenced was lung tumor tissue. The receptors were gathered from a man aged 60 to 75 with non-small cell lung cancer.

This clonotype was found a few times. The V and J genes are TRBV28 and TRBJ1-3, with 8 bases fitting TRBD1. Germline lookup yields CDR1 MDHEN and CDR2 SYDVKM. Trimming cost V 6 bases and J 5 bases; bases outside gene matches: 6. CDR3 length equals 14 residues. The CDR3, as DNA: TGTGCCAGCAGCTCCGGGACAGGACGAAACACCATATATTTT. It is translated as CASSSGTGRNTIYF.

In its sample, this clonotype was seen a few times. The chain has TRBV7-9 and TRBJ2-7; 8 nucleotides align to TRBD1. Per the germline V gene, CDR1 is SEHNR and CDR2 is FQNEAQ (reference sequence). CDR3 length: 15 amino acids. V gave up 7 bases and J gave up 8 bases; unmatched junction bases: 16. CDR3 protein: CASTPKQDRVPQQYF. The CDR3 nucleotides read TGTGCCAGCACCCCTAAGCAGGACAGGGTCCCACAGCAGTACTTC.

In this sample, this clonotype turned up once. Given a much more abundant clone one base away, this may be a read error. The chain carries TRBV4-2 and TRBJ2-7; D not certain. Germline assignment: CDR1 LGHNA and CDR2 YNFKEQ. The CDR3 runs 12 residues. This CDR3 is CASSHNSYEEYF. The DNA for the CDR3 is TGTGCCAGCAGCCATAACTCCTACGAGGAGTACTTC.

V is TRBV12-3 or TRBV12-4 and J is TRBJ1-1; TRBD1 is a possible D gene (6 bases). CDR3 length: 14 amino acids. Trimming took off 4 bases at V and 4 bases at J, with 13 bases between the two ends. CDR3 in amino acids: CASSSGHPGTEAFF. The CDR3 DNA sequence: TGTGCCAGCAGTTCGGGACACCCGGGCACTGAAGCTTTCTTT.

V gene TRBV7-8 combines with J gene TRBJ1-1; 7 nucleotides line up with TRBD1. J gave up 8 bases and V 6 bases, and 12 bases lay outside the gene matches. Germline V gene sequence: CDR1 SGHVS, CDR2 FQNEAQ. The CDR3 sequence is 14 residues long. The CDR3 here is CASRRSRTGPEAFF. CDR3 in DNA: TGTGCCAGCAGACGATCTAGGACAGGCCCCGAAGCTTTCTTT.

This clonotype was seen a handful of times. V gene TRBV6-5 combines with J gene TRBJ1-1; 8 nucleotides agree with TRBD1. The trim removed 9 bases at V and 1 base at J, leaving 10 bases unmatched. Germline CDR1 is MNHEY and CDR2 is SVGAGI. The CDR3 contains 15 residues. The CDR3 sequence: CASRAGGAGNTEAFF. As DNA, the CDR3 is TGTGCCAGTAGGGCAGGGGGCGCCGGGAACACTGAAGCTTTCTTT.

Points on this clonotype: This could be a read error, since a much larger clone is one nucleotide away. The chain couples TRBV12-3 or TRBV12-4 to TRBJ1-6, with a tentative D call TRBD1 (6 bases). This CDR3 region has 14 residues. Deletions cut 5 bases from V and 13 bases from J, with 18 bases between. CDR3 coding DNA: TGTGCCAGCAGTCCACAGGGAACCACCTATCCCCTCCACTTT. Its translation is CASSPQGTTYPLHF.

This clonotype was counted only a few times. V usage is TRBV20-1 and J usage is TRBJ2-2; 7 nucleotides line up with TRBD2. This CDR3 is 15 amino acids long. Germline assignment: CDR1 DFQATT and CDR2 SNEGSKA (reference sequence). V trimming: 2 bases; J trimming: 0 bases; junction bases outside the gene matches: 3. The CDR3 spells CSARTSGTNTGELFF. CDR3 coding DNA: TGCAGTGCTAGAACCAGCGGGACGAACACCGGGGAGCTGTTTTTT.

Comment on this clonotype: Mismatch with germline at one junction end may stem from a read error. V gene TRBV29-1 combines with J gene TRBJ1-3; a weak D match, TRBD1 (5 bases). The CDR3 has 13 residues. Germline-derived CDR1 and CDR2 are SQVTM and ANQGSEA. This CDR3 is CSAREGSENIIYF. CDR3 DNA sequence: TGCAGCGCCAGGGAGGGCTCTGAAAACATCATATATTTT.

The chain joins TRBV6-2 or TRBV6-3 to TRBJ1-1; unclear D gene. Germline loops: CDR1 MNHEY, CDR2 SVGEGT. The CDR3 runs 13 residues. With 5 bases removed from V and 0 bases from J, the gap between germline ends came to 7 bases. This CDR3 is CASSHWMNTEAFF. The CDR3 DNA follows: TGTGCCAGCAGTCACTGGATGAACACTGAAGCTTTCTTT.

This clonotype was counted between two and nine times. The V gene is TRBV4-1, the J gene TRBJ1-4; D might be TRBD1 (6 bases). The CDR3 sequence is 16 residues long. Trimming cost V 0 bases and J 2 bases, with 10 bases left between them. Germline CDR1 reads MGHRA; CDR2 reads YSYEKL. CDR3 sequence reads: CASSQEGGGTNEKLFF. The CDR3 DNA reads TGCGCCAGCAGCCAAGAAGGGGGGGGGACTAATGAAAAACTGTTTTTT.

The chain joins TRBV6-5 to TRBJ1-2; no definite D call. The CDR3 is 15 amino acids. With 9 bases removed from V and 4 bases from J, the gap between germline ends came to 21 bases. Looked up from germline, CDR1 is MNHEY and CDR2 is SVGAGI. CDR3 DNA sequence: TGTGCCAGAAGCAAACAACCGGACCACAGCTATGGCTACACCTTC. Protein sequence: CARSKQPDHSYGYTF.

By frequency in the sample, this clonotype is medium-sized. This chain joins TRBV20-1 and TRBJ1-5, with 8 bases that match TRBD1. V lost 6 bases, J lost 4 bases, and 5 bases stayed unmatched. There are 13 residues in the CDR3. Germline V gives CDR1 DFQATT, CDR2 SNEGSKA (reference sequence). The CDR3: CSAVRGPNQPQHF. The CDR3 DNA follows: TGCAGTGCCGTCAGGGGGCCGAATCAGCCCCAGCATTTT.

This rearrangement joins TRBV11-2 to TRBJ2-3; 7 positions agree with TRBD2. Germline V gene sequence: CDR1 SGHAT, CDR2 FQNNGV. The V gene end was trimmed by 3 bases and the J gene end by 3 bases; junction bases not matched to a gene: 9. The CDR3 loop spans 16 amino acids. CDR3 sequence (DNA): TGTGCCAGCAGCTTGGGACTAACGGTGGGGACAGATACGCAGTATTTT. This codes for CASSLGLTVGTDTQYF.

The rearrangement uses TRBV10-3 and TRBJ2-1; 11 nucleotides agree with TRBD2. V trimming: 10 bases; J trimming: 6 bases; junction bases outside the gene matches: 8. The length of the CDR3 is 14 residues. CDR1 is ENHRY and CDR2 is SYGVKD in the germline V gene. The CDR3 loop reads CATWTSGFTNEQFF. Written as DNA, the CDR3 is TGTGCCACCTGGACTAGCGGGTTCACCAATGAGCAGTTCTTC.

Note on this clonotype: A read error may explain this, as a much larger clone is one base away. V is TRBV7-8 and J is TRBJ1-6, with 8 bases identical to TRBD1. Germline CDR1 reads SGHVS; CDR2 reads FQNEAQ. The CDR3 totals 18 residues. The CDR3 DNA reads TGTGCCATCAGCTTCCAATTACGGGACAGGTTGGGAAATTCACCCCTCCACTTT. This translates into CAISFQLRDRLGNSPLHF. Together with reference TRBV7-8 and TRBJ1-6, the CDR3 gives the full variable domain: GAGVSQSPRYKVAKRGQDVALRCDPISGHVSLFWYQQALGQGPEFLTYFQNEAQLDKSGLPSDRFFAERPEGSVSTLKIQRTQQEDSAVYLCAISFQLRDRLGNSPLHFGNGTRLTVT.

The chain employs TRBV5-1 and TRBJ1-1; 8 bases agree with TRBD1. V gave up 6 bases and J gave up 2 bases; unmatched junction bases: 9. CDR3 length equals 15 residues. The germline V gene has CDR1 SGHRS and CDR2 YFSETQ. CDR3 protein: CASIPRTGTNTEAFF. Written as DNA, the CDR3 is TGCGCCAGCATCCCCAGGACAGGGACAAACACTGAAGCTTTCTTT.

A remark on this clonotype: A much larger clone is a single base away; this may be a read error. V gene TRBV20-1 combines with J gene TRBJ1-2; D uncertain. Germline V gene sequence: CDR1 DFQATT, CDR2 SNEGSKA (reference sequence). This CDR3 region has 14 residues. Trimming shortened V by 6 bases and J by 2 bases, and 16 bases separated the two germline ends. In DNA form, the CDR3 reads TGCAGTGCCCCCTTAAAGGAGGGAAACTATGGCTACACCTTC. The encoded protein is CSAPLKEGNYGYTF.

Comment on this clonotype: Since a much larger clone is just one base distant, this may be a read error. For the CDR3, the DNA is TGTGCCAGCGGTGCAGTGACCTACGAGCAGTACTTC. It encodes CASGAVTYEQYF. The V and J genes are TRBV6-1 and TRBJ2-7, with unresolved D. V gave up 8 bases and J gave up 2 bases, with 10 bases separating them. The CDR3 consists of 12 residues. Germline lookup yields CDR1 MNHNS and CDR2 SASEGT.

Notes on this clonotype: At one end the junction does not follow the germline gene, possibly because of a read error. V and J are TRBV11-2 and TRBJ1-1, with D tentatively TRBD1 (5 bases). This CDR3 is built from 15 residues. CDR1 is SGHAT, CDR2 FQNNGV, per germline. In DNA form, the CDR3 reads TGTGCCAGCGGCTTAGATCCAGGGACTTACACTGAAGCTTTCTTT. Amino acids: CASGLDPGTYTEAFF.

A word on this clonotype: The CDR3 does not end in the conserved phenylalanine or tryptophan, so this is likely a read error. The V and J genes are TRBV6-5 and TRBJ2-5, with TRBD2 matching 10 bases. The CDR3 consists of 15 residues. CDR1 is MNHEY and CDR2 is SVGAGI in the germline V gene. In DNA, the CDR3 is TGTGCCAGCAGGATGGGGAGCGGGGGGGCAGAGAGCCAGTACCTC. Amino acids: CASRMGSGGAESQYL.

V and J are TRBV18 and TRBJ2-7, with 7 bases aligning to TRBD1. Germline-derived CDR1 and CDR2 are KGHSH and LQKENI. This CDR3 comprises 13 residues. After removal of 5 bases from V and 5 bases from J, the junction contained 6 bases not matched to a gene. Written as DNA, the CDR3 is TGTGCCAGCTCAGTAGACAGGGAAAACGAGCAGTACTTC. Its protein is CASSVDRENEQYF.

To note about this clonotype: A read error may explain this, as a much larger clone is one base away. The chain uses TRBV6-2 or TRBV6-3 and TRBJ1-2, with D tentatively TRBD1 (5 bases). The CDR3 runs to 16 residues. The germline V gene encodes CDR1 MNHEY and CDR2 SVGEGT. The CDR3, as DNA: TGTGCCAGCAGTTACGGGGGACGAGGTATCGACTATGACTACACCTTC. The encoded protein is CASSYGGRGIDYDYTF.

CDR3 in DNA: TGTGCCAGCAGCCGGGACAGGGGGAGTTACGAGCAGTACTTC. It yields the protein CASSRDRGSYEQYF. The J gene is TRBJ2-7, the V gene TRBV5-4, with TRBD1 identical over 11 bases. The V gene end was trimmed by 4 bases and the J gene end by 4 bases; junction bases not matched to a gene: 4. CDR3 size: 14 residues. The germline V gene has CDR1 SGHNT and CDR2 YYREEE (reference sequence).

Comments on this clonotype: Possible read error: a much larger clone is one base away. J is TRBJ1-3 and V is TRBV4-3, with a tentative D call TRBD1 (6 bases). The CDR3 has 16 amino acids. From germline, CDR1 is LGHNA and CDR2 YSLEER. CDR3 region: CASSRETGQTGITIYF. The CDR3 DNA sequence: TGCGCCAGCAGCCGAGAGACAGGACAGACGGGAATCACCATATATTTT.

The chain carries TRBV24-1 and TRBJ2-7, with 9 positions matching TRBD1. Trimming at V came to 4 bases and at J to 5 bases, leaving 11 bases not matched to a gene. Germline CDR1 KGHDR, CDR2 SFDVKD. CDR3 length: 16 amino acids. The CDR3: CATSDSGTGSGDEQYF. DNA for the CDR3: TGTGCCACCAGTGACAGCGGGACAGGGAGTGGGGACGAGCAGTACTTC.

The rearrangement uses TRBV11-3 and TRBJ2-3, with D unclear. The ends were cut back, 3 bases at V and 4 bases at J, with 14 bases in the middle. The CDR3 runs to 15 residues. Germline CDR1 and CDR2: SGHNT and YENEEA. The CDR3 is CASSFERLNADTQYF. The CDR3 DNA follows: TGTGCCAGCAGCTTCGAGAGACTGAACGCAGATACGCAGTATTTT. The variable domain in full, with the rest retrieved from reference TRBV11-3 and TRBJ2-3, is EAGVVQSPRYKIIEKKQPVAFWCNPISGHNTLYWYLQNLGQGPELLIRYENEEAVDDSQLPKDRFSAERLKGVDSTLKIQPAELGDSAVYLCASSFERLNADTQYFGPGTRLTVL.

This chain uses TRBV20-1 with TRBJ2-7, with D unresolved. The CDR3 runs 14 residues. Germline V gene data show CDR1 as DFQATT and CDR2 as SNEGSKA (reference sequence). The V end was cut by 7 bases, the J end by 2 bases, with 18 bases between. This CDR3 is CSVFLRVGTYEQYF. CDR3 sequence (DNA): TGCAGTGTATTCTTGCGAGTAGGAACCTACGAGCAGTACTTC.

In DNA form, the CDR3 reads TGCAGCGTCGGAGGCAGGGGGTCGACTGGGGCCAACGCACTGACTTTC. Amino acid sequence: CSVGGRGSTGANALTF. This chain joins TRBV29-1 and TRBJ2-6, with 7 bases lining up with TRBD1. CDR1 and CDR2 (germline): SQVTM, ANQGSEA. V trimming: 6 bases; J trimming: 16 bases; junction bases outside the gene matches: 24. The CDR3 loop spans 16 amino acids.

Concerning this clonotype: A junction boundary mismatches the germline segment, possibly from a read error. This chain uses TRBV5-1 with TRBJ1-4; TRBD1 matches at 8 bases. This CDR3 is built from 14 residues. Per the germline V gene, CDR1 is SGHRS and CDR2 is YFSETQ. The CDR3 region is CASSSGQGPEKLFF. CDR3 bases: TGCGCCAGCAGCTCCGGACAGGGTCCTGAAAAACTTTTTTTT.

The V and J genes are TRBV11-2 and TRBJ1-5; D remains unclear. V lost 10 bases to trimming and J lost 1 base, with 17 bases between them. Germline CDR1 and CDR2: SGHAT and FQNNGV. The CDR3 is 15 residues long. The CDR3 bases are TGTGCCAACAGATTAGAAGGGAACAGCAATCAGCCCCAGCATTTT. Translated, it gives CANRLEGNSNQPQHF.

This clonotype showed up just a few times. An end of the junction does not agree with germline; a read error may underlie this. The rearrangement uses TRBV10-2 and TRBJ2-7, with 12 positions matching TRBD2. Per germline, CDR1 WSHSY and CDR2 SAAADI. The CDR3 covers 15 residues. CDR3 protein: CASSDRTSGKNEQYF. CDR3 nucleotide sequence: TGCGCCAGTAGTGACAGGACTAGCGGGAAGAACGAGCAGTACTTC.